This TCR beta chain was observed in a study of PD-L1 blockade in urothelial cancer. Study in general: Dosed intravenously at 1,200 mg every 3 weeks, atezolizumab was initiated by patients around 2014. A median approximately 140,000 T cells were found in blood samples. The study, taken as a whole, reports: By 3 weeks, tumor-associated blood clones had expanded more in durable-benefit patients.

TCRdb's table, derived via immunoSEQ multiplex PCR, lists solely in-frame clones and lacks some. The sample carries around 27,000 clones, over 75% recorded once. Regarding this clone: Its antigen remains unknown.

The source material was PBMCs, sampled around atezolizumab (anti-PD-L1) treatment. This TCR was recovered from a man in his fifties with urothelial cancer.

CDR3 residues: CASSQEGLAGGGGANVLTF. CDR3 DNA: TGTGCCAGCTCGCAAGAGGGTCTAGCGGGAGGAGGTGGGGCCAACGTCCTGACTTTC. The chain couples TRBV18 to TRBJ2-6; 11 positions match TRBD2. V was pared by 6 bases and J by 3 bases, with 13 bases of the junction left unmatched. Per the germline V gene, CDR1 is KGHSH and CDR2 is LQKENI. The CDR3 has 19 amino acids. The variable domain in full, completed from reference TRBV18 and TRBJ2-6, reads NAGVMQNPRHLVRRRGQEARLRCSPMKGHSHVYWYRQLPEEGLKFMVYLQKENIIDESGMPKERFSAEFPKEGPSILRIQQVVRGDSAAYFCASSQEGLAGGGGANVLTFGAGSRLTVL.